This T cell receptor (beta chain) was captured by sequencing in a study of PD-1 blockade in classical Hodgkin lymphoma. Study context: Patients were given intravenous nivolumab, 3 mg/kg, every 2 weeks.

Autologous stem cell transplantation was followed by relapse in every patient, and brentuximab vedotin exposure varied. Study findings and constraints: Complete responders entered with baseline diversity on par with newly diagnosed patients, the results showed.

Measured with immunoSEQ multiplex PCR; TCRdb has only the in-frame clones, and not every one. The table lists about 110,000 clones, 89% of them singletons. Germline V lookup: CDR1 KGHSH, CDR2 LQKENI. The CDR3 has 14 amino acids. The germline V and J ends were trimmed by 0 bases and 1 base, with 6 bases remaining between them. In regard to this clone: Antigen specificity is unknown.

The sample here was peripheral blood mononuclear cells (PBMCs), taken before the second cycle of nivolumab. The receptor was derived from a human donor with classical Hodgkin lymphoma. The chain couples TRBV18 to TRBJ1-1; unclear D gene. CDR3 sequence: CASSPPGGNTEAFF. CDR3 sequence (DNA): TGTGCCAGCTCACCACCGGGCGGGAACACTGAAGCTTTCTTT.